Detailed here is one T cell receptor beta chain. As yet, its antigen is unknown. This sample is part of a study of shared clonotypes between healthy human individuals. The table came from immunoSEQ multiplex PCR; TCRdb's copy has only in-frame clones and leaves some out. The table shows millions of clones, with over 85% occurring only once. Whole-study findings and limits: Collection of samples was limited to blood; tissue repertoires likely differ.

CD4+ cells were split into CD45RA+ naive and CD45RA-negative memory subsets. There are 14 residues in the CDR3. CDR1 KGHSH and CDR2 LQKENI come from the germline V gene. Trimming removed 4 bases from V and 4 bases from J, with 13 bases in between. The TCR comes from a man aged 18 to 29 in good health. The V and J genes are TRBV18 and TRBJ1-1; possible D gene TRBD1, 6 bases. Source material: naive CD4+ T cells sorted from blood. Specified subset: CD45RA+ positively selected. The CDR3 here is CASSRMGGGTEAFF. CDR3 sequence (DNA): TGTGCCAGCTCACGGATGGGAGGGGGCACTGAAGCTTTCTTT.